Each of the 16 T cell receptor beta chains below was sequenced from the same sample in a study of early T cells in non-severe SARS-CoV-2 infection. From the 5' RACE reads, TCRdb called clonotypes with MiXCR, one entry per CDR3 protein. There are fewer than 30,000 distinct CDR3 sequences in the sample; around 4% occur only once, and about a sixth lies in the top ten. Sequenced: whole blood. The source is an adult who was a healthcare worker with PCR-confirmed SARS-CoV-2 infection or an uninfected control (not recorded which).

This chain joins TRBV7-2 and TRBJ2-7, with a possible D match to TRBD1 (5 bases). V lost 6 bases to trimming and J lost 5 bases, with 23 bases between them. In germline, CDR1 is SGHTA, CDR2 FQGNSA. CDR3 length: 16 amino acids. In nucleotides, the CDR3 is TGTGCCAGCAGTTATCTCACTTCCAGGGCTAGGCACGAGCAGTACTTC. It codes for CASSYLTSRARHEQYF.

The genes are TRBV6-1 and TRBJ1-1, with 7 bases that match TRBD1. V shed 11 bases and J 5 bases; nucleotides not matched to a gene: 11. Germline CDR1 and CDR2: MNHNS and SASEGT. This CDR3 has 13 residues. The CDR3 loop reads CAGLRQGDTEAFF. DNA for the CDR3: TGTGCCGGGTTAAGACAGGGTGATACTGAAGCTTTCTTT.

This clonotype was counted ten times or more. The V gene is TRBV5-1, the J gene TRBJ2-6; TRBD1 agrees at 8 bases. In germline, CDR1 is SGHRS, CDR2 YFSETQ. Losses at the gene ends were 5 bases for V and 5 bases for J; bases not matched to a gene: 9. The CDR3 is 16 amino acids. The CDR3 DNA follows: TGCGCCAGCAGTTACTTCCGGACAGGGCGGGCCAACGTCCTGACTTTC. The encoded protein is CASSYFRTGRANVLTF.

This clonotype was counted between two and nine times. The rearrangement joins TRBV5-5 to TRBJ1-5; TRBD1 aligns across 9 bases. V shed 4 bases and J 4 bases; nucleotides not matched to a gene: 0. The CDR3 loop spans 13 amino acids. The V gene's germline CDR1 is SGHKS and CDR2 YYEKEE (reference sequence). For the CDR3, the DNA is TGTGCCAGCAGCGGGACAGGGAATCAGCCCCAGCATTTT. Translating gives CASSGTGNQPQHF.

The chain employs TRBV12-3 or TRBV12-4 and TRBJ2-4; D gene ambiguous. V lost 0 bases and J 13 bases, leaving 13 bases between the germline ends. This CDR3 has 13 amino acids. CDR3 sequence reads: CASSLAYDLDQYF. The CDR3 DNA reads as TGTGCCAGCAGTTTAGCCTACGACTTGGACCAGTACTTC.

In its sample, this clonotype was seen many times. V gene TRBV6-6 combines with J gene TRBJ2-7, with D possibly being TRBD2 (5 bases). CDR3 size: 19 residues. V was shortened by 0 bases and J by 0 bases, with 21 bases between the two germline ends. CDR1 and CDR2 (germline): MNHNY, SVGAGI (reference sequence). The CDR3 DNA follows: TGTGCCAGCAGTTACTCGTTTAGCGTGATAACCAGAAGCTCCTACGAGCAGTACTTC. Its protein is CASSYSFSVITRSSYEQYF.

This chain uses TRBV18 with TRBJ1-2; 8 nucleotides line up with TRBD1. The trim removed 4 bases at V and 8 bases at J, leaving 6 bases unmatched. Germline V gene data show CDR1 as KGHSH and CDR2 as LQKENI. This CDR3 is built from 13 residues. In DNA form, the CDR3 reads TGTGCCAGCTCACAATTGGACAGGGACGGCTACACCTTC. This codes for CASSQLDRDGYTF.

In regard to this clonotype: A junction boundary mismatches the germline segment, possibly from a read error. The chain combines TRBV11-2 with TRBJ1-4; 10 positions match TRBD1. The CDR3 has 15 residues. CDR1 is SGHAT, CDR2 FQNNGV, per germline. The CDR3 loop reads CVSSFSGTGVEKLFF. In DNA form, the CDR3 reads TGTGTCAGCAGCTTCTCCGGGACAGGGGTTGAAAAACTGTTTTTT.

This clonotype was seen ten or more times. Relative to the germline gene, one junction end is altered; a read error may explain this. The chain has TRBV6-5 and TRBJ1-1; D not certain. The CDR3 has 15 amino acids. Germline V lookup: CDR1 MNHEY, CDR2 SVGAGI. The CDR3 DNA reads TGTGCCAGCAGTTACTCGATCAGCCGAGACAATGAAGATTTCTTT. Protein sequence: CASSYSISRDNEDFF.

The table lists this clonotype with many counts. CDR3 residues: CASSLTAADEQYF. The CDR3, as DNA: TGTGCCAGCAGCCTTACAGCGGCCGACGAGCAGTACTTC. The chain employs TRBV3-1 and TRBJ2-7; a weak D match, TRBD2 (5 bases). Trimming took 4 bases from V and 5 from J, leaving 12 bases between them. This CDR3 has 13 amino acids. CDR1 is LGHDT and CDR2 is YNNKEL in the germline V gene (reference sequence).

Many counts were recorded for this clonotype. The rearrangement links TRBV20-1 to TRBJ2-7; TRBD2 aligns across 10 bases. The CDR3 has 14 residues. The germline V gene encodes CDR1 DFQATT and CDR2 SNEGSKA (reference sequence). With V trimmed by 4 bases and J by 4 bases, 7 bases remained unmatched. CDR3 bases: TGCAGTGCTACGACCCCGGGACTAGCGTACGAGCAGTACTTC. The encoded protein is CSATTPGLAYEQYF.

This chain joins TRBV20-1 and TRBJ1-2; D is uncertain. Per germline, CDR1 DFQATT and CDR2 SNEGSKA (reference sequence). This CDR3 spans 8 amino acids. CDR3 sequence reads: CSPRGYTF. For the CDR3, the DNA is TGCAGCCCGAGGGGCTACACCTTC.

This clonotype was detected many times. A read error may produce the germline difference seen at one junction end. The chain combines TRBV2 with TRBJ2-1; no definite D call. Germline V gene sequence: CDR1 SNHLY, CDR2 FYNNEI. This CDR3 has 13 amino acids. DNA of the CDR3: TGTGCCAGCACACCGAATTTAGCCGCCCCTGGGATCTTC. Its protein product is CASTPNLAAPGIF.

This clonotype was picked up many times. CDR3 nucleotide sequence: TGCAGCGTTGAAGGTACTCTGAGCTCCTACAATGAGCAGTTCTTC. Translation gives CSVEGTLSSYNEQFF. The rearrangement uses TRBV29-1 and TRBJ2-1, with D unresolved. Germline assignment: CDR1 SQVTM and CDR2 ANQGSEA. The CDR3 extends over 15 amino acids. The V and J ends lost 1 base and 0 bases respectively, with 10 bases between them.

This chain's CDR3 is CSVHTTSRDPRVGGELFF. Written as DNA, the CDR3 is TGCAGCGTTCACACTACTAGCCGGGACCCCCGGGTCGGTGGGGAGCTGTTTTTT. The genes are TRBV29-1 and TRBJ2-2, with D perhaps matching TRBD2 (6 bases). CDR1 is SQVTM and CDR2 is ANQGSEA in the germline V gene. Trimming took off 5 bases at V and 8 bases at J, with 30 bases between the two ends. This CDR3 has 18 amino acids.

This clonotype was picked up many times. The chain uses TRBV14 and TRBJ2-2; D gene ambiguous. V shed 5 bases and J shed 8 bases, with 15 bases lying between them. The V gene's germline CDR1 is SGHDN and CDR2 FVKESK. The CDR3 is made up of 14 amino acids. CDR3 amino acids: CASSDSPARGELFF. DNA of the CDR3: TGTGCCAGCAGCGACTCCCCCGCGAGAGGGGAGCTGTTTTTT.